The T cell receptor (beta chain) under discussion was sequenced for a study of shared clonotypes between healthy human individuals. Findings and limits, study-wide: An effect of sequencing depth on clonotype sharing among donors was expected.

The V gene end was trimmed by 4 bases and the J gene end by 1 base; junction bases not matched to a gene: 6. The CDR3 contains 15 residues. CDR1 and CDR2 (germline): SGHNT, YYREEE (reference sequence). Notes on this clone: As yet, its antigen is unknown.

Assay: immunoSEQ multiplex PCR; the TCRdb copy retains only in-frame clones and omits some. Counted here are 600,000 to 750,000 clones, about 90% occurring once; the ten biggest clones make up roughly 36%. Specimen: memory CD8+ T cells from PBMCs. Stated subset: CD45RO+ cells pooled with CCR7-negative TemRA cells. The receptor comes from a man aged 18 to 29 in good health. Some clones in this sample may be carry-over from other donors' samples. V is TRBV5-4 and J is TRBJ2-7; TRBD2 matches 9 bases. This chain's CDR3 is CASSVAAGGSYEQYF. CDR3 bases: TGTGCCAGCAGCGTTGCGGCGGGAGGGTCCTACGAGCAGTACTTC.